These T cell receptor beta chains were read from a single sample in a study of graft-versus-host responses after intestinal transplantation. TCRdb keeps only in-frame clones here, not all; method: immunoSEQ multiplex PCR. The data show approximately 90,000 clones, roughly 90% seen once. What these receptors recognize is not known. The sample consisted of unstimulated CD4+ T cells sorted from spleen or lymph node cells, taken before transplant. The receptors stem from a human donor who was the organ donor for an intestinal transplant. Each CDR3 is given with its conserved first and last residue. A D gene is named only where the DNA matches it firmly. Clone size is shown for a subset of rows, as once, few, many or a class of expanded clone.

j_call: TRBJ2-5; v_call: TRBV4-2; d_call: -; clone_size: -; cdr3_nt: TGTGCCAGCAGCCAAGGGGGGCCAGAGACCCAGTACTTC; cdr3_aa: CASSQGGPETQYF
j_call: TRBJ2-7; v_call: TRBV28; d_call: TRBD2; clone_size: -; cdr3_nt: TGTGCCAGCACCCCGGGAGGGGTAGCGGGGAATTCCTACGAGCAGTACTTC; cdr3_aa: CASTPGGVAGNSYEQYF
j_call: TRBJ1-2; v_call: TRBV11-2; d_call: -; clone_size: -; cdr3_nt: TGTGCCAGCAGCTTAGACCGTCGGGACTATGGCTACACCTTC; cdr3_aa: CASSLDRRDYGYTF
j_call: TRBJ1-6; v_call: TRBV27; d_call: TRBD1; clone_size: -; cdr3_nt: TGTGCCAGCCGCGGCCCGGGACAGGGAGAGAATTCACCCCTCCACTTT; cdr3_aa: CASRGPGQGENSPLHF
j_call: TRBJ2-3; v_call: TRBV7-2; d_call: -; clone_size: -; cdr3_nt: TGTGCCAGCACCCAGGGGGGATCCGGCACAGATACGCAGTATTTT; cdr3_aa: CASTQGGSGTDTQYF
j_call: TRBJ2-6; v_call: TRBV5-5; d_call: -; clone_size: once; cdr3_nt: TGTGCCAGCAGCAGGACAGATTCTGGGGCCAACGTCCTGACTTTC; cdr3_aa: CASSRTDSGANVLTF
j_call: TRBJ2-5; v_call: TRBV7-5; d_call: -; clone_size: -; cdr3_nt: TGTGCCAGAAGTGACTTCACGAGGATCAACGTCGACGAGACCCAGTACTTC; cdr3_aa: CARSDFTRINVDETQYF
j_call: TRBJ1-2; v_call: TRBV9; d_call: -; clone_size: -; cdr3_nt: TGTGCCAGCAGCGTAGGGGCGGGGGGTTTCGGCTACACCTTC; cdr3_aa: CASSVGAGGFGYTF
j_call: TRBJ2-1; v_call: TRBV30; d_call: TRBD2; clone_size: -; cdr3_nt: TGTGCCTGGAGCGGGGGGGCTCCCCGCGATGAGCAGTTCTTC; cdr3_aa: CAWSGGAPRDEQFF
j_call: TRBJ1-1; v_call: TRBV18; d_call: -; clone_size: -; cdr3_nt: TGTGCCAGCTCGCCCCGACCGGGGGACACTGAAGCTTTCTTT; cdr3_aa: CASSPRPGDTEAFF
j_call: TRBJ2-2; v_call: TRBV14; d_call: -; clone_size: -; cdr3_nt: TGTGCCAGCAGCCTCCTACAGGGGGGGACCGGGGAGCTGTTTTTT; cdr3_aa: CASSLLQGGTGELFF
j_call: TRBJ2-7; v_call: TRBV7-2; d_call: TRBD2; clone_size: -; cdr3_nt: TGTGCCAGCAGCTTAGGGGGAGCGGGCGGGAGATACGAGCAGTACTTC; cdr3_aa: CASSLGGAGGRYEQYF
j_call: TRBJ1-4; v_call: TRBV2; d_call: TRBD1; clone_size: -; cdr3_nt: TGTGCCAGCAGGTCCCCGGGACAGGGGGAAAGTGAAAAACTGTTTTTT; cdr3_aa: CASRSPGQGESEKLFF
j_call: TRBJ2-5; v_call: TRBV6-1; d_call: TRBD2; clone_size: -; cdr3_nt: TGTGCCGCCAAACTAGCGGCGGGAGAGACCCAGTACTTC; cdr3_aa: CAAKLAAGETQYF
j_call: TRBJ2-5; v_call: TRBV5-1; d_call: -; clone_size: -; cdr3_nt: TGCGCCAGCAGCCCTAAGGGGGCGCGGGACTCTAAACAAGAGACCCAGTACTTC; cdr3_aa: CASSPKGARDSKQETQYF
j_call: TRBJ1-5; v_call: TRBV29-1; d_call: -; clone_size: -; cdr3_nt: TGCAGCGTTGACGGGGAAGGGGGAAATCAGCCCCAGCATTTT; cdr3_aa: CSVDGEGGNQPQHF
j_call: TRBJ2-4; v_call: TRBV27; d_call: TRBD2; clone_size: -; cdr3_nt: TGTGCCAGCATGGACCGGACTAGCGGGCCCCAGTTACTGGCCAAAAACATTCAGTACTTC; cdr3_aa: CASMDRTSGPQLLAKNIQYF
j_call: TRBJ1-6; v_call: TRBV7-9; d_call: -; clone_size: -; cdr3_nt: TGTGCCAGCAGCCTACCGGGAACCGGTCTAGGGTCACCCCTCCACTTT; cdr3_aa: CASSLPGTGLGSPLHF
j_call: TRBJ1-1; v_call: TRBV7-3; d_call: TRBD1; clone_size: -; cdr3_nt: TGTGCCAGCAGCTTGAATGGACAGGCTTCCCACCGAGCTTTCTTT; cdr3_aa: CASSLNGQASHRAFF
j_call: TRBJ2-7; v_call: TRBV6-5; d_call: -; clone_size: -; cdr3_nt: TGTGCCAGCAGTTACTCGACGTTGGCAGGCCCCTACGAGCAGTACTTC; cdr3_aa: CASSYSTLAGPYEQYF
j_call: TRBJ1-6; v_call: TRBV30; d_call: -; clone_size: -; cdr3_nt: TGTGCCTGGGGGAGAAGCGGTTCACCCCTCCACTTT; cdr3_aa: CAWGRSGSPLHF
j_call: TRBJ1-1; v_call: TRBV5-1; d_call: -; clone_size: -; cdr3_nt: TGCGCCAGCAGCTTGGATTGGGGGGACGAAGCTTTCTTT; cdr3_aa: CASSLDWGDEAFF
j_call: TRBJ2-3; v_call: TRBV6-5; d_call: -; clone_size: -; cdr3_nt: TGTGCCAGCAGTTACGAGTATAGCACAGATACGCAGTATTTT; cdr3_aa: CASSYEYSTDTQYF
j_call: TRBJ2-3; v_call: TRBV7-3; d_call: TRBD2; clone_size: -; cdr3_nt: TGTGCCAGCAGCTTAACGGGATCCAGCGGGGCAGATACGCAGTATTTT; cdr3_aa: CASSLTGSSGADTQYF
j_call: TRBJ2-1; v_call: TRBV29-1; d_call: -; clone_size: -; cdr3_nt: TGCAGCGTCGACCACTCGGGTGAGCCCTCCAATGAGCAGTTCTTC; cdr3_aa: CSVDHSGEPSNEQFF
j_call: TRBJ1-3; v_call: TRBV29-1; d_call: TRBD1; clone_size: few; cdr3_nt: TGCAGCGTTGTCCGGGACAGGGCTGGAAACACCATATATTTT; cdr3_aa: CSVVRDRAGNTIYF
j_call: TRBJ1-2; v_call: TRBV6-4; d_call: TRBD1; clone_size: -; cdr3_nt: TGTGCCAGCAGTGCAGTACCCGGACAGGGTTATGGCTACACCTTC; cdr3_aa: CASSAVPGQGYGYTF
j_call: TRBJ2-3; v_call: TRBV7-9; d_call: -; clone_size: -; cdr3_nt: TGTGCCAGCAGGAGTCGACAGGGCACAGATACGCAGTATTTT; cdr3_aa: CASRSRQGTDTQYF
j_call: TRBJ2-7; v_call: TRBV7-2; d_call: -; clone_size: once; cdr3_nt: TGTGCCAGCAGCTTGGGACTCACCTCTTTCCACGAGCAGTACTTC; cdr3_aa: CASSLGLTSFHEQYF
j_call: TRBJ2-2; v_call: TRBV7-6; d_call: -; clone_size: once; cdr3_nt: TGTGCCAGCAGCCCACAGGCCCAGAACACCGGGGAGCTGTTTTTT; cdr3_aa: CASSPQAQNTGELFF
j_call: TRBJ2-7; v_call: TRBV10-1; d_call: TRBD2; clone_size: -; cdr3_nt: TGCGCCAGCCTAGCGGGGGGGCCCTCCTACGAGCAGTACTTC; cdr3_aa: CASLAGGPSYEQYF
j_call: TRBJ2-1; v_call: TRBV6-6; d_call: TRBD1; clone_size: -; cdr3_nt: TGTGCCAGCAGTTACTCAAACAGGGGGTACAATGAGCAGTTCTTC; cdr3_aa: CASSYSNRGYNEQFF
j_call: TRBJ2-7; v_call: TRBV29-1; d_call: TRBD1; clone_size: few; cdr3_nt: TGCAGCGTCGCCCAGACAGGGGTAATCTACGAGCAGTACTTC; cdr3_aa: CSVAQTGVIYEQYF
j_call: TRBJ2-7; v_call: TRBV11-3; d_call: TRBD1; clone_size: -; cdr3_nt: TGTGCCAGCAGTTGGGACAGAGCCTACGAGCAGTACTTC; cdr3_aa: CASSWDRAYEQYF
j_call: TRBJ1-2; v_call: TRBV19; d_call: TRBD1; clone_size: -; cdr3_nt: TGTGCCAGTAGGGGGACAGGGGCTGGCGGCTACACCTTC; cdr3_aa: CASRGTGAGGYTF
j_call: TRBJ2-3; v_call: TRBV28; d_call: TRBD1; clone_size: -; cdr3_nt: TGTGCCAGCAGTTTTCCGGGACAGGGGCCAGATACGCAGTATTTT; cdr3_aa: CASSFPGQGPDTQYF
j_call: TRBJ1-1; v_call: TRBV6-1; d_call: -; clone_size: -; cdr3_nt: TGTGCCAGCAGTCTCATTGGGGGGGGTAGCACTGAAGCTTTCTTT; cdr3_aa: CASSLIGGGSTEAFF
j_call: TRBJ1-4; v_call: TRBV28; d_call: TRBD1; clone_size: -; cdr3_nt: TGTGCCACTCGACCCGGGACAGGGGGTGAAAAACTGTTTTTT; cdr3_aa: CATRPGTGGEKLFF
j_call: TRBJ1-6; v_call: TRBV27; d_call: TRBD1; clone_size: -; cdr3_nt: TGTGCCAGCAGTTTACAGGCGATTTCAGGGACAGGCTGGAGACCCCTCCACTTT; cdr3_aa: CASSLQAISGTGWRPLHF
j_call: TRBJ2-3; v_call: TRBV7-3; d_call: -; clone_size: -; cdr3_nt: TGTGCCAGCAGCCGAACTTCATACGTTACAGATACGCAGTATTTT; cdr3_aa: CASSRTSYVTDTQYF
j_call: TRBJ1-2; v_call: TRBV19; d_call: -; clone_size: -; cdr3_nt: TGTGCCAGTAGTATAGTAGAGGGGAGGACTAATGGCTACACCTTC; cdr3_aa: CASSIVEGRTNGYTF
j_call: TRBJ2-7; v_call: TRBV7-9; d_call: TRBD2; clone_size: -; cdr3_nt: TGTGCCAGCAGCCAAACGCCTAGCGGGAGGGCCTCCTACGAGCAGTACTTC; cdr3_aa: CASSQTPSGRASYEQYF